This T cell receptor (beta chain) is from a study of CD8 T cells in Susac syndrome. Study-wide context: Patients with Susac syndrome had blood drawn and were at that point therapy-naive, on corticosteroids, or on intravenous immunoglobulin alone.

V lost 0 bases and J lost 4, with 14 bases in between. The germline CDR1 and CDR2 sequences are DFQATT and SNEGSKA (reference sequence). CDR3 length equals 15 residues. The RNA input was about 0.5 to 1 ug, and it was reverse transcribed with random hexamers. The TCR beta CDR3 was amplified by immunoSEQ multiplex PCR across 54 Vbeta, 13 Jbeta. Each CDR3 protein is one row after TCRdb ran MiXCR on the immunoSEQ multiplex PCR reads. The top ten clones hold around 0.085% of a sample with 150,000 to 200,000 distinct CDR3 sequences, 91% of them seen once. The sequence came from a human donor with Susac syndrome. V and J are TRBV20-1 and TRBJ2-3; the D is unclear. The sequencing input was CD4+ T cells from PBMCs. In nucleotides, the CDR3 is TGCAGTGCTAGAGATTTTGGGGTGGCTTCAGATACGCAGTATTTT. It translates to CSARDFGVASDTQYF.